The rows below give T cell receptor beta chains drawn from one sample of a study of blood T cell repertoires in COVID-19. TCRdb's copy holds only in-frame clones and misses some; the assay was immunoSEQ multiplex PCR. Here the sample spans some 270,000 clones, roughly 90% being singletons. The sample consisted of peripheral blood. These receptors were taken from a man aged 25-40 years with acute or convalescent COVID-19. Both conserved end residues are part of each CDR3. A D gene is named only where the DNA matches it firmly. Only some rows state a clone size, as once, few, many or a class for expanded clones.

d_call: -; clone_size: -; j_call: TRBJ2-7; v_call: TRBV27; cdr3_aa: CASSRVQQATYEQYF; cdr3_nt: TGTGCCAGCAGCCGAGTACAACAGGCAACCTACGAGCAGTACTTC
d_call: TRBD1; clone_size: -; j_call: TRBJ2-5; v_call: TRBV2; cdr3_aa: CASTVRAGGETQYF; cdr3_nt: TGTGCCAGCACAGTTCGGGCAGGGGGAGAGACCCAGTACTTC
d_call: TRBD1; clone_size: -; j_call: TRBJ1-2; v_call: TRBV13; cdr3_aa: CASSLRRDRGLVGYTF; cdr3_nt: TGTGCCAGCAGCTTACGCCGGGACAGGGGGCTTGTTGGCTACACCTTC
d_call: TRBD1; clone_size: -; j_call: TRBJ2-1; v_call: TRBV5-1; cdr3_aa: CASGRQGADEQFF; cdr3_nt: TGCGCCAGCGGGCGACAGGGGGCTGATGAGCAGTTCTTC
d_call: -; clone_size: -; j_call: TRBJ2-7; v_call: TRBV30; cdr3_aa: CAWSPGVGHEQYF; cdr3_nt: TGTGCCTGGAGCCCAGGGGTTGGCCACGAGCAGTACTTC
d_call: TRBD1; clone_size: -; j_call: TRBJ2-7; v_call: TRBV18; cdr3_aa: CASSPTGTTYEQYF; cdr3_nt: TGTGCCAGCTCACCGACAGGGACCACCTACGAGCAGTACTTC
d_call: TRBD1; clone_size: -; j_call: TRBJ1-6; v_call: TRBV30; cdr3_aa: CAWSRQGASYNSPLHF; cdr3_nt: TGTGCCTGGAGTAGGCAGGGGGCCTCCTATAATTCACCCCTCCACTTT
d_call: TRBD1; clone_size: -; j_call: TRBJ1-3; v_call: TRBV2; cdr3_aa: CASRLTLVFQGVGNTIYF; cdr3_nt: TGTGCCAGCAGACTAACGTTAGTCTTCCAGGGGGTTGGAAACACCATATATTTT
d_call: TRBD1; clone_size: -; j_call: TRBJ1-4; v_call: TRBV7-9; cdr3_aa: CASSDRDRGKLFF; cdr3_nt: TGTGCCAGCAGCGACCGGGACAGGGGAAAACTGTTTTTT
d_call: -; clone_size: -; j_call: TRBJ2-3; v_call: TRBV5-1; cdr3_aa: CASSLGVRQPTDTQYF; cdr3_nt: TGCGCCAGCAGCTTGGGGGTGCGACAGCCCACAGATACGCAGTATTTT
d_call: -; clone_size: -; j_call: TRBJ1-2; v_call: TRBV12-3/TRBV12-4; cdr3_aa: CASSSINYGYTF; cdr3_nt: TGTGCCAGCAGTTCAATTAACTATGGCTACACCTTC
d_call: -; clone_size: -; j_call: TRBJ2-7; v_call: TRBV15; cdr3_aa: CATSSTHQTYEQYF; cdr3_nt: TGTGCCACCAGTTCCACACATCAAACCTACGAGCAGTACTTC
d_call: -; clone_size: -; j_call: TRBJ1-5; v_call: TRBV28; cdr3_aa: CATGVSNQPQHF; cdr3_nt: TGTGCCACAGGGGTCAGCAATCAGCCCCAGCATTTT
d_call: -; clone_size: -; j_call: TRBJ2-7; v_call: TRBV28; cdr3_aa: CASRVQGDYEQYF; cdr3_nt: TGTGCCAGCAGGGTTCAGGGTGACTACGAGCAGTACTTC
d_call: -; clone_size: many; j_call: TRBJ1-2; v_call: TRBV21-1; cdr3_aa: CASSFTTGQPGQGAEGYTF; cdr3_nt: TGTGCCAGCAGTTTCACGACGGGCCAACCGGGACAGGGGGCGGAAGGCTACACCTTC
d_call: -; clone_size: -; j_call: TRBJ1-4; v_call: TRBV5-1; cdr3_aa: CASRAQVGGNEKLFF; cdr3_nt: TGCGCCAGCAGGGCACAGGTCGGGGGTAATGAAAAACTGTTTTTT
d_call: TRBD2; clone_size: once; j_call: TRBJ2-7; v_call: TRBV6-5; cdr3_aa: CASTARSGRGEQYF; cdr3_nt: TGTGCCAGCACCGCCCGAAGCGGGAGGGGGGAGCAGTACTTC
d_call: -; clone_size: -; j_call: TRBJ1-2; v_call: TRBV18; cdr3_aa: CASSPEGHGYTF; cdr3_nt: TGTGCCAGCTCACCCGAGGGCCATGGCTACACCTTC
d_call: -; clone_size: -; j_call: TRBJ1-5; v_call: TRBV15; cdr3_aa: CATSRDRGFNQPQHF; cdr3_nt: TGTGCCACCAGCAGAGATAGGGGGTTTAATCAGCCCCAGCATTTT
d_call: -; clone_size: -; j_call: TRBJ2-7; v_call: TRBV7-6; cdr3_aa: CASSLDGPRGTPREQYF; cdr3_nt: TGTGCCAGCAGCTTAGACGGACCTCGGGGGACCCCTCGCGAGCAGTACTTC
d_call: TRBD1; clone_size: -; j_call: TRBJ2-3; v_call: TRBV6-6; cdr3_aa: CASSSGQAQSDTQYF; cdr3_nt: TGTGCCAGCAGCTCGGGACAGGCCCAATCGGATACGCAGTATTTT
d_call: -; clone_size: -; j_call: TRBJ2-1; v_call: TRBV7-9; cdr3_aa: CASSSHLAVSSYNEQFF; cdr3_nt: TGTGCCAGCAGCTCCCATTTAGCGGTGAGCTCCTACAATGAGCAGTTCTTC
d_call: TRBD2; clone_size: -; j_call: TRBJ2-1; v_call: TRBV27; cdr3_aa: CASSFAGGRINEQFF; cdr3_nt: TGTGCCAGCAGTTTCGCGGGAGGGAGAATCAATGAGCAGTTCTTC
d_call: -; clone_size: -; j_call: TRBJ1-1; v_call: TRBV3-1/TRBV3-2; cdr3_aa: CASSQRQGYTEAFF; cdr3_nt: TGTGCCAGCAGCCAACGTCAGGGTTACACTGAAGCTTTCTTT
d_call: -; clone_size: -; j_call: TRBJ2-1; v_call: TRBV20-1; cdr3_aa: CSAASNNEQFF; cdr3_nt: TGCAGTGCTGCGTCCAACAATGAGCAGTTCTTC
d_call: -; clone_size: -; j_call: TRBJ1-6; v_call: TRBV28; cdr3_aa: CASSSPNTSPLHF; cdr3_nt: TGTGCCAGCAGTTCGCCAAACACTTCACCCCTCCACTTT
d_call: -; clone_size: -; j_call: TRBJ1-6; v_call: TRBV5-5; cdr3_aa: CASSSSSGFGSYNSPLHF; cdr3_nt: TGTGCCAGCAGCTCCTCTTCAGGGTTCGGCTCCTATAATTCACCCCTCCACTTT
d_call: -; clone_size: -; j_call: TRBJ1-5; v_call: TRBV19; cdr3_aa: CASSMEGNSNQPQHF; cdr3_nt: TGTGCCAGTAGTATGGAGGGCAATAGCAATCAGCCCCAGCATTTT
d_call: -; clone_size: -; j_call: TRBJ1-3; v_call: TRBV15; cdr3_aa: CATSRDQAGSGNTIYF; cdr3_nt: TGTGCCACCAGCAGAGATCAGGCGGGATCTGGAAACACCATATATTTT
d_call: -; clone_size: -; j_call: TRBJ2-2; v_call: TRBV19; cdr3_aa: CASSPKVGHQIMKPGELFF; cdr3_nt: TGTGCCAGTAGTCCCAAGGTGGGACACCAGATAATGAAACCCGGGGAGCTGTTTTTT
d_call: -; clone_size: -; j_call: TRBJ1-4; v_call: TRBV7-9; cdr3_aa: CASSLARTGANEKLFF; cdr3_nt: TGTGCCAGCAGCTTAGCGCGGACGGGGGCTAATGAAAAACTGTTTTTT
d_call: -; clone_size: -; j_call: TRBJ1-2; v_call: TRBV5-6; cdr3_aa: CASSLDGRANYGYTF; cdr3_nt: TGTGCCAGCAGCTTGGATGGTCGAGCTAACTATGGCTACACCTTC
d_call: TRBD1; clone_size: once; j_call: TRBJ2-7; v_call: TRBV6-5; cdr3_aa: CASRPGQGPYEQYF; cdr3_nt: TGTGCCAGCAGGCCGGGACAGGGCCCCTACGAGCAGTACTTC
d_call: -; clone_size: -; j_call: TRBJ1-5; v_call: TRBV28; cdr3_aa: CASSPRRGGNQPQHF; cdr3_nt: TGTGCCAGCAGTCCCCGGCGGGGTGGCAATCAGCCCCAGCATTTT
d_call: -; clone_size: once; j_call: TRBJ2-4; v_call: TRBV2; cdr3_aa: CASRSSDNPQYF; cdr3_nt: TGTGCCAGCAGATCTTCGGACAATCCTCAGTACTTC
d_call: -; clone_size: -; j_call: TRBJ1-2; v_call: TRBV28; cdr3_aa: CAIYWGGLDGYTF; cdr3_nt: TGTGCCATCTATTGGGGGGGGCTCGATGGCTACACCTTC
d_call: -; clone_size: few; j_call: TRBJ1-1; v_call: TRBV27; cdr3_aa: CASSLLSYTEAFF; cdr3_nt: TGTGCCAGCAGTTTATTGTCTTACACTGAAGCTTTCTTT
d_call: TRBD1; clone_size: -; j_call: TRBJ1-2; v_call: TRBV12-3/TRBV12-4; cdr3_aa: CASSLHRGGYTF; cdr3_nt: TGTGCCAGCAGTTTACACAGGGGTGGCTACACCTTC
d_call: -; clone_size: -; j_call: TRBJ1-3; v_call: TRBV11-2; cdr3_aa: CASGVGNTIYF; cdr3_nt: TGTGCCAGCGGAGTTGGAAACACCATATATTTT
d_call: -; clone_size: -; j_call: TRBJ1-2; v_call: TRBV6-5; cdr3_aa: CASSSREGVNYGYTF; cdr3_nt: TGTGCCAGCAGTTCCCGAGAGGGGGTAAACTATGGCTACACCTTC
d_call: -; clone_size: -; j_call: TRBJ1-2; v_call: TRBV5-1; cdr3_aa: CASSLSAGTDGYTF; cdr3_nt: TGCGCCAGCAGCTTGTCAGCGGGAACCGATGGCTACACCTTC
d_call: -; clone_size: once; j_call: TRBJ2-1; v_call: TRBV13; cdr3_aa: CASSNWWGGWGEQFF; cdr3_nt: TGTGCCAGCAGTAACTGGTGGGGGGGCTGGGGTGAGCAGTTCTTC
d_call: -; clone_size: -; j_call: TRBJ2-1; v_call: TRBV15; cdr3_aa: CATSRDYAYNEQFF; cdr3_nt: TGTGCCACCAGCAGAGATTACGCGTACAATGAGCAGTTCTTC
d_call: -; clone_size: few; j_call: TRBJ1-1; v_call: TRBV18; cdr3_aa: CASSPLVGSTEAFF; cdr3_nt: TGTGCCAGCTCACCTTTAGTGGGGAGCACTGAAGCTTTCTTT
d_call: -; clone_size: -; j_call: TRBJ2-7; v_call: TRBV19; cdr3_aa: CASRPGHLTYEQYF; cdr3_nt: TGTGCCAGTAGGCCGGGACACCTAACCTACGAGCAGTACTTC
d_call: -; clone_size: -; j_call: TRBJ1-3; v_call: TRBV4-1; cdr3_aa: CASSHSGNTIYF; cdr3_nt: TGCGCCAGCAGCCACTCGGGAAACACCATATATTTT
d_call: TRBD1; clone_size: few; j_call: TRBJ1-4; v_call: TRBV9; cdr3_aa: CASSVSTGEWEKLFF; cdr3_nt: TGTGCCAGCAGCGTGTCGACAGGGGAATGGGAAAAACTGTTTTTT
d_call: TRBD2; clone_size: few; j_call: TRBJ2-1; v_call: TRBV28; cdr3_aa: CASRSGTSGNNEQFF; cdr3_nt: TGTGCCAGCAGGTCCGGGACTAGCGGAAACAATGAGCAGTTCTTC
d_call: -; clone_size: few; j_call: TRBJ1-6; v_call: TRBV5-6; cdr3_aa: CASSRRDISPLHF; cdr3_nt: TGTGCCAGCAGCCGTAGGGACATTTCACCCCTCCACTTT